The rows below give T cell receptor beta chains drawn from one sample of a study of tumor-infiltrating lymphocytes in oesophageal squamous cell carcinoma. One entry per CDR3 protein, called by TCRdb with MiXCR from the PCR reads. The profile covers some 15,000 distinct CDR3 sequences, with approximately 49% appearing a single time and roughly 34% taken by the ten largest. Specimen: esophageal tumor tissue. Receptors originate from a female donor with esophageal squamous cell carcinoma. CDR3s include the opening cysteine and the closing phenylalanine or tryptophan. D genes are given only for firm matches. Clone size is shown for a subset of rows, as once, few, many or a class of expanded clone.

NA	TRBV28	TRBJ1-1	NA	TGTGCCAGCAGTTTACGAGGACCGAACACTGAAGCTTTCTTT	CASSLRGPNTEAFF
NA	TRBV7-6	TRBJ2-1	NA	TGTGCCAGCAGCTTACAGGCTGCCAATGAGCAGTTCTTC	CASSLQAANEQFF
NA	TRBV5-1	TRBJ2-1	NA	TGCGCCGGCAGCTTGGTGGTAGCGGGTAAGGGGGACAATGAGCAGTTCTTC	CAGSLVVAGKGDNEQFF
NA	TRBV19	TRBJ2-4	many	TGTGCCAGTAGTATGGCCTTCGGAAGCAACATTCAGTACTTC	CASSMAFGSNIQYF
NA	TRBV15	TRBJ2-3	few	TGTGCCACCAGCAGAGGAGAAGATACGCAGTATTTT	CATSRGEDTQYF
TRBD1	TRBV7-2	TRBJ2-1	NA	TGTGCCAGCAGCTCGGGACAGGGGACAATGGGGCAGTTCTTC	CASSSGQGTMGQFF
NA	TRBV11-1	TRBJ2-5	NA	TGTGCCAGCAGCTTAGGGTACGGGGCTCCGTACCAAGAGACCCAGTACTTC	CASSLGYGAPYQETQYF
NA	TRBV7-6	TRBJ2-5	few	TGTGCCAGCAGCCCTCGGGACCTCCGGGCACAAGAGACCCAGTACTTC	CASSPRDLRAQETQYF
NA	TRBV7-4	TRBJ1-2	NA	TGTGCCAGCAGCTTAGGGGGCGGAAATGGCTACACCTTC	CASSLGGGNGYTF
TRBD2	TRBV11-2	TRBJ2-1	NA	TGTGCCAGCAGCTTATACCGACTAGCGGGCTCATCGGAAGCAGGGGAGCAGTTCTTC	CASSLYRLAGSSEAGEQFF
NA	TRBV10-3	TRBJ2-1	NA	TGTGCCATCAGTGAGTCGCCTAGTTGGTTGGGTGAGCAGTTCTTC	CAISESPSWLGEQFF
NA	TRBV6-1	TRBJ2-7	once	TGTGCCAGCGAATACACGAGCGGCCCTTTTTACGAGCAGTACTTC	CASEYTSGPFYEQYF
TRBD2	TRBV6-1	TRBJ2-3	NA	TGTGCCAGCAGCGACTTAGCGGGAGGGACAGATACGCAGTATTTT	CASSDLAGGTDTQYF
NA	TRBV7-2	TRBJ2-3	NA	TGTGCCAGCAGCTTAGCACAAAGGAACTTGGCAGGGGCAACAGATACGCAGTATTTT	CASSLAQRNLAGATDTQYF
NA	TRBV7-2	TRBJ2-3	NA	TGTGCCAGCAGACTAGCCCCCTTAGCAGATACGCAGTATTTT	CASRLAPLADTQYF
TRBD2	TRBV11-1	TRBJ2-3	NA	TGTGCCAGCAGCACTAGACTAGCGGGAGCGGCAGATACGCAGTATTTT	CASSTRLAGAADTQYF
TRBD1	TRBV7-8	TRBJ2-1	NA	TGTGCCAGCAGCCGACCAGTCTGGGACAGGGGGAGGTTC	CASSRPVWDRGRF
NA	TRBV11-3	TRBJ2-3	NA	TGTGCCAGCAGCTTAGGCCGGGTTGAAACAGATACGCAGTATTTT	CASSLGRVETDTQYF
NA	TRBV4-2	TRBJ2-1	NA	TGTGCCAGCAGCCAAGACCAGGGAGAGAATTCACCCCTCCACTTC	CASSQDQGENSPLHF
NA	TRBV7-2	TRBJ1-6	NA	TGTGCCAGCCAAGAACGGTATAATTCACCCCTCCACTTT	CASQERYNSPLHF
TRBD2	TRBV7-2	TRBJ2-1	NA	TGTGCCAGCAGCTTAACTAGCGGGAGGATCGATGAGCAGTTCTTC	CASSLTSGRIDEQFF
TRBD1	TRBV11-3	TRBJ2-7	NA	TGTGCCAGCAGCCCGGGACAGAACTACGAGCAGTACTTC	CASSPGQNYEQYF
TRBD2	TRBV7-3	TRBJ2-7	few	TGTGCCAGCAGCTTACAGACGGGAGGGGGCTACGAGCAGTACTTC	CASSLQTGGGYEQYF
TRBD1	TRBV7-2	TRBJ2-2	NA	TGTGCCAGCAGCTTAGGAGGACAGGGTTCGGGCGGGGAGCTGTTTTTT	CASSLGGQGSGGELFF
TRBD2	TRBV7-2	TRBJ2-2	NA	TGTGCCAGCAGCGAGAGGACTAGCGGGAGGTTACACGGGGAGCTGTTTTTT	CASSERTSGRLHGELFF
NA	TRBV6-1	TRBJ1-1	few	TGTGCCAGCACCACAGGGAACACTGAAGCTTTCTTT	CASTTGNTEAFF
NA	TRBV7-3	TRBJ1-1	NA	TGTGCCAGCAGCCAAACACCGAACACTGAAGCTTTCTTT	CASSQTPNTEAFF
NA	TRBV28	TRBJ2-3	many	TGTGCCAGCAGGAGGGCCGATACGCAGTATTTT	CASRRADTQYF
NA	TRBV10-2	TRBJ2-5	NA	TGCGCCAGCATCGCCTCTAGATCGCTCCCCGGGTGGGGCCAGTACTTC	CASIASRSLPGWGQYF
NA	TRBV19	TRBJ2-7	many	TGTGCCAGTAGTATATCTCAGGGCTACGAGCAGTACTTC	CASSISQGYEQYF
NA	TRBV11-2	TRBJ1-6	medium-sized	TGTGCCAGCAGCTTAAGGAGTAAGGGAGGGAGCTCCTATAATTCACCCCTCCACTTT	CASSLRSKGGSSYNSPLHF
NA	TRBV28	TRBJ1-1	many	TGTGCCAGCAGAGCGGGTTCCCGGTTGGTGAACACTGAAGCTTTCTTT	CASRAGSRLVNTEAFF
NA	TRBV7-2	TRBJ2-5	NA	TGTGCCAGCAGCCAAGGACCGATGAGTAGCGAGACCCAGTACTTC	CASSQGPMSSETQYF
TRBD2	TRBV7-2	TRBJ2-5	NA	TGTGCCAGCAGCTCGGGGGCGCGCGGGGGGCAGTACTTC	CASSSGARGGQYF
NA	TRBV7-2	TRBJ2-7	NA	TGTGCCAGCAGCTTAGCGGCGGGAACCCACGAGCAGTACTTC	CASSLAAGTHEQYF
TRBD2	TRBV7-6	TRBJ2-7	once	TGTGCCAGCAGCTCAACTAGCGGGGGGAGCTCCTACGAGCAGTACTTC	CASSSTSGGSSYEQYF
NA	TRBV7-9	TRBJ2-1	NA	TGTGCCAGCAGCTTAGAGGGCAGCTACAATGAGCAGTTCTTC	CASSLEGSYNEQFF
TRBD2	TRBV7-2	TRBJ2-5	NA	TGTGCCAGCAGCTTAGCAACTAGCGGGGGAGAGACCCAGTACTTC	CASSLATSGGETQYF
NA	TRBV11-1	TRBJ2-5	medium-sized	TGTGCCAGCAGCCCCCGACAGCCACAAGAGACCCAGTACTTC	CASSPRQPQETQYF
NA	TRBV18	TRBJ1-1	NA	TGTGCCAGCTCATACGTCGAGACTGAAGCTTTCTTT	CASSYVETEAFF